Here is one T cell receptor beta chain with its context. What it binds is not known. Other nucleotide sequences in the sample specify the same CDR3. All donors were healthy HIV-negative adults lacking recent acute infections or vaccinations. PBMC DNA, left unsorted, was sequenced on ten immunoSEQ deep assay plates. TCRdb's copy holds only in-frame clones and misses some; the assay was immunoSEQ multiplex PCR. The sample lists about 480,000 clones, over 75% seen once, with roughly an eighth in the top ten. Germline values: CDR1 SGHRS, CDR2 YFSETQ. The CDR3 contains 13 residues. V was clipped by 0 bases and J by 3 bases, with 7 bases between them. The data belong to a study of shared clonotypes between healthy human individuals. Study results and limitations: Donor clonotype sharing was expected to depend on sequencing depth. Sample collection involved blood only; tissue repertoires are likely different.

The sample was PBMCs. V is TRBV5-1 and J is TRBJ2-7; D ambiguous. This receptor was identified in a woman aged 40 to 50 in good health. Some clones in this sample may be carry-over from other donors' samples. The CDR3 protein is CASSLASVYEQYF. CDR3 nucleotide sequence: TGCGCCAGCAGCTTGGCCAGCGTCTACGAGCAGTACTTC. Filled out from reference TRBV5-1 and TRBJ2-7, the complete variable domain reads KAGVTQTPRYLIKTRGQQVTLSCSPISGHRSVSWYQQTPGQGLQFLFEYFSETQRNKGNFPGRFSGRQFSNSRSEMNVSTLELGDSALYLCASSLASVYEQYFGPGTRLTVT.